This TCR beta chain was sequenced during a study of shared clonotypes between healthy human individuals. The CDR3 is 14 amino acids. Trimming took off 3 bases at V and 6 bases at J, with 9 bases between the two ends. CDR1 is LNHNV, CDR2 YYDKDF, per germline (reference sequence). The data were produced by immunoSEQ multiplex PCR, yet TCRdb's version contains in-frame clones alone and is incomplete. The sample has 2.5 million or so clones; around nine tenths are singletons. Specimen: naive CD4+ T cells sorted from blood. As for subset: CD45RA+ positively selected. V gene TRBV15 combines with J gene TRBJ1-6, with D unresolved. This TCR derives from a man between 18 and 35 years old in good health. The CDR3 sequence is CATSRPASNSPLHF. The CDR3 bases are TGTGCCACCAGCAGGCCGGCCTCTAATTCACCCCTCCACTTT.